A selection of T cell receptor beta chains follows, all from one sample in a study of blood T cell repertoires in COVID-19. Profiling relied on immunoSEQ multiplex PCR, and the TCRdb table lists in-frame clones only, not all of them. The sample holds about 77,000 clones, about 80% seen once. The sequenced material came from peripheral blood. The receptor set was obtained from a woman in her 70s with acute or convalescent COVID-19. Both conserved end residues are part of each CDR3. The D gene is left open where the match is weak. The size of a clone is reported for some rows only, either as once, few or many, or as a class for expanded clones.

d_call,clone_size,v_call,j_call,cdr3_aa,cdr3_nt
-,-,TRBV19,TRBJ2-2,CASSIAAGFNTGELFF,TGTGCCAGTAGTATAGCGGCAGGGTTTAACACCGGGGAGCTGTTTTTT
-,-,TRBV9,TRBJ1-1,CASSVTGGDTEAFF,TGTGCCAGCAGCGTAACAGGCGGAGACACTGAAGCTTTCTTT
-,-,TRBV3-1/TRBV3-2,TRBJ1-2,CASSQVRSSRYGYTF,TGTGCCAGCAGCCAAGTTAGGAGTTCTCGCTATGGCTACACCTTC
TRBD1,-,TRBV24-1,TRBJ2-1,CATSAGQGGYNEQFF,TGTGCCACCAGTGCTGGACAGGGAGGCTACAATGAGCAGTTCTTC
-,-,TRBV15,TRBJ2-3,CATSREVEGTQYF,TGTGCCACCAGCAGAGAGGTGGAGGGAACGCAGTATTTT
-,few,TRBV29-1,TRBJ1-4,CSVLHPGIVVSEKLFF,TGCAGCGTCCTTCATCCCGGGATAGTGGTAAGTGAAAAACTGTTTTTT
TRBD2,-,TRBV6-2/TRBV6-3,TRBJ2-5,CASSPGLAGGIETQYF,TGTGCCAGCAGTCCGGGACTAGCGGGGGGGATAGAGACCCAGTACTTC
-,-,TRBV25-1,TRBJ1-3,CASSGGGSSGNTIYF,TGTGCCAGCAGTGGGGGGGGAAGCTCTGGAAACACCATATATTTT
TRBD1,-,TRBV9,TRBJ2-7,CASSGGQRPYEQYF,TGTGCCAGCAGTGGGGGACAGAGACCCTACGAGCAGTACTTC
-,-,TRBV4-3,TRBJ1-2,CASSQDRVSVYGYTF,TGCGCCAGCAGCCAAGACAGGGTCAGCGTCTATGGCTACACCTTC
TRBD1,-,TRBV27,TRBJ1-2,CASSFGTGLNYGYTF,TGTGCCAGCAGTTTTGGGACAGGGCTCAACTATGGCTACACCTTC
-,few,TRBV2,TRBJ1-5,CASSDRASNQPQHF,TGTGCCAGCAGTGACAGGGCTAGCAATCAGCCCCAGCATTTT
-,-,TRBV27,TRBJ1-2,CASSLSPAQGYGYTF,TGTGCCAGCAGTTTATCGCCAGCCCAGGGGTATGGCTACACCTTC
TRBD1,-,TRBV6-5,TRBJ1-1,CASSLRTGLVTEAFF,TGTGCCAGCAGCCTACGGACAGGGTTAGTAACTGAAGCTTTCTTT
-,few,TRBV4-2,TRBJ1-1,CASSQFRENTEAFF,TGTGCCAGCAGCCAATTTCGAGAGAACACTGAAGCTTTCTTT
TRBD1,-,TRBV7-2,TRBJ2-7,CASSIGQGGYEQYF,TGTGCCAGCAGCATTGGACAGGGTGGGTACGAGCAGTACTTC
TRBD1,few,TRBV19,TRBJ1-1,CASSESGGGGTEAFF,TGTGCCAGTAGTGAATCAGGGGGCGGGGGCACTGAAGCTTTCTTT
-,few,TRBV7-2,TRBJ1-6,CASSSQGTMGNSPLHF,TGTGCCAGCAGTTCACAGGGAACCATGGGGAATTCACCCCTCCACTTT
-,-,TRBV12-5,TRBJ2-7,CASCLGGSNEQYF,TGTGCTAGTTGCTTAGGAGGGTCCAACGAGCAGTACTTC
-,-,TRBV9,TRBJ2-5,CASSPRTVQETQYF,TGTGCCAGCAGCCCGAGGACAGTCCAAGAGACCCAGTACTTC
-,-,TRBV6-1,TRBJ1-1,CASSDTGRWNTEAFF,TGTGCCAGCAGTGATACCGGGAGGTGGAACACTGAAGCTTTCTTT
-,-,TRBV18,TRBJ1-3,CASSPPQGIYGNTIYF,TGTGCCAGCTCACCACCGCAGGGGATCTACGGAAACACCATATATTTT
-,-,TRBV13,TRBJ1-1,CASSSTGKAFF,TGTGCCAGCAGCTCAACAGGGAAAGCTTTCTTT
TRBD1,-,TRBV7-9,TRBJ1-2,CASLGRQGLGYGYTF,TGTGCCAGCTTAGGGAGACAGGGGCTCGGCTATGGCTACACCTTC
TRBD1,-,TRBV7-9,TRBJ2-2,CAGTTGGGFRTGELFF,TGTGCCGGGACGACAGGGGGCGGTTTCCGGACCGGGGAGCTGTTTTTT
-,-,TRBV7-8,TRBJ2-5,CASYSGQGKEETQYF,TGTGCCTCCTACAGCGGTCAGGGGAAAGAGGAGACCCAGTACTTC
TRBD1,few,TRBV19,TRBJ1-2,CASSPDRGKNYGYTF,TGTGCCAGTAGTCCGGACAGGGGTAAGAACTATGGCTACACCTTC
-,-,TRBV21-1,TRBJ1-1,CASSTVGRWNTEAFF,TGTGCCAGCAGCACGGTGGGGAGGTGGAACACTGAAGCTTTCTTT
-,-,TRBV16,TRBJ2-3,CASSQPLLTDTQYF,TGTGCCAGCAGCCAACCCCTCCTTACAGATACGCAGTATTTT
-,few,TRBV7-9,TRBJ1-1,CASSYMNTEAFF,TGTGCCAGCAGCTATATGAACACTGAAGCTTTCTTT
-,-,TRBV7-9,TRBJ1-2,CASSPTSGIGSYGYTF,TGTGCCAGCAGCCCTACGTCGGGGATAGGGAGCTATGGCTACACCTTC
-,-,TRBV3-1/TRBV3-2,TRBJ2-2,CASSPETYGELFF,TGTGCCAGCAGCCCCGAAACTTACGGGGAGCTGTTTTTT
-,-,TRBV29-1,TRBJ1-4,CSVTLSDSLEKLFF,TGCAGCGTAACCCTCTCGGACAGTCTCGAAAAACTGTTTTTT
TRBD2,-,TRBV4-3,TRBJ2-2,CASSQEGLAGRIGELFF,TGCGCCAGCAGCCAAGAGGGCTTAGCGGGGAGAATCGGGGAGCTGTTTTTT
-,-,TRBV7-2,TRBJ1-5,CASSSRPRENQPQHF,TGTGCCAGCAGCTCACGTCCCAGGGAAAATCAGCCCCAGCATTTT
-,-,TRBV5-5,TRBJ2-5,CASSLWGEETQYF,TGTGCCAGCAGCTTGTGGGGCGAAGAGACCCAGTACTTC
-,-,TRBV6-5,TRBJ1-1,CASSSHTPSEAFF,TGTGCCAGCAGTTCTCACACCCCATCTGAAGCTTTCTTT
TRBD1,-,TRBV5-1,TRBJ2-7,CASSYDRGREQYF,TGCGCCAGCAGTTATGACAGGGGGCGCGAGCAGTACTTC
TRBD1,-,TRBV5-1,TRBJ1-2,CASSLPGQGDGYTF,TGCGCCAGCAGCCTACCGGGACAGGGGGATGGCTACACCTTC
TRBD2,-,TRBV13,TRBJ2-5,CASSLRGGRETQYF,TGTGCCAGCAGCTTACGGGGGGGGCGGGAGACCCAGTACTTC
TRBD2,few,TRBV4-2,TRBJ2-7,CASSQEPGGLYEQYF,TGTGCCAGCAGCCAAGAGCCGGGGGGGTTATACGAGCAGTACTTC
TRBD1,-,TRBV4-2,TRBJ1-2,CASSQDSGDSYNYGYTF,TGTGCCAGCAGCCAAGATTCGGGGGACAGCTATAACTATGGCTACACCTTC
TRBD1,-,TRBV27,TRBJ1-5,CASSPLDRGANQPQHF,TGTGCCAGCAGTCCGCTGGACAGGGGCGCAAATCAGCCCCAGCATTTT
-,-,TRBV6-5,TRBJ1-1,CASSYSRGLNTEAFF,TGTGCCAGCAGTTACTCCCGAGGCCTGAACACTGAAGCTTTCTTT
-,few,TRBV11-2,TRBJ2-1,CASSAGGRNEQFF,TGTGCCAGCAGCGCCGGTGGCAGGAATGAGCAGTTCTTC
TRBD1,-,TRBV4-1,TRBJ1-2,CASSHLAGGLDGYTF,TGCGCCAGCAGCCACTTGGCAGGGGGTTTAGATGGCTACACCTTC
-,-,TRBV7-9,TRBJ1-1,CASAAEGGKATEAFF,TGTGCCAGCGCCGCGGAGGGGGGGAAGGCCACTGAAGCTTTCTTT
TRBD1,few,TRBV4-1,TRBJ1-1,CASSQLPSSDRATEAFF,TGCGCCAGCAGCCAGCTTCCCAGCTCGGACAGGGCCACTGAAGCTTTCTTT
TRBD1,-,TRBV7-6,TRBJ1-4,CASSFTDRVKGEKLFF,TGTGCCAGCAGCTTTACTGACAGGGTAAAGGGTGAAAAACTGTTTTTT
-,-,TRBV7-2,TRBJ1-6,CASSPGSGGVNSPLHF,TGTGCCAGCAGCCCGGGAAGTGGTGGGGTTAATTCACCCCTCCACTTT